The rows below give T cell receptor beta chains drawn from one sample of a study of blood T cells in healthy people across ages. TCRdb re-called the 5' RACE reads through MiXCR, storing one row per CDR3 protein. The sample holds 780,000 or so distinct CDR3 sequences, 20% to 30% seen once. These data also featured in a second study, about T cells of mothers and their children.

Sequenced material: blood. All receptors come from a boy aged 5-17 years in good health. Both conserved end residues are part of each CDR3. A D gene is named only where the DNA matches it firmly. Clone sizes are given selectively: once, few, many, or a class where the clone is expanded.

>TRBJ2-5|TRBV15|NA|NA
CATSRGTQETQYF
TGTGCCACCAGCCGTGGCACCCAAGAGACCCAGTACTTC
>TRBJ1-6|TRBV5-1|NA|NA
CASSLGQVSYNSPLHF
TGCGCCAGCAGCTTGGGGCAGGTATCCTATAATTCACCCCTCCACTTT
>TRBJ1-1|TRBV4-1|NA|TRBD1
CASSRPGQGTEAFF
TGCGCCAGCAGCCGTCCAGGACAGGGAACTGAAGCTTTCTTT
>TRBJ2-7|TRBV14|few|TRBD1
CASSQERIGTGIYEQYF
TGTGCCAGCAGCCAAGAAAGGATCGGGACAGGAATCTACGAGCAGTACTTC
>TRBJ2-5|TRBV12-3/TRBV12-4|NA|NA
CASSDGRTREETQYF
TGTGCCAGCAGTGATGGGCGGACACGGGAAGAGACCCAGTACTTC
>TRBJ1-1|TRBV12-3/TRBV12-4|NA|NA
CASSQETLNTEAFF
TGTGCCAGCAGCCAGGAAACCCTGAACACTGAAGCTTTCTTT
>TRBJ2-5|TRBV5-1|few|TRBD2
CASSTVAGVGETQYF
TGCGCCAGCAGCACCGTAGCGGGAGTAGGAGAGACCCAGTACTTC
>TRBJ2-1|TRBV5-1|NA|NA
CASSPGRNSNEQFF
TGCGCCAGCAGCCCGGGCCGAAACTCCAATGAGCAGTTCTTC
>TRBJ2-5|TRBV5-6|NA|TRBD1
CASGTDRTSSGETQYF
TGTGCCAGCGGAACGGACAGGACGTCCTCGGGGGAGACCCAGTACTTC
>TRBJ2-1|TRBV4-1|NA|NA
CASSQDSVSYNEQFF
TGCGCCAGCAGCCAAGATTCGGTCTCCTACAATGAGCAGTTCTTC
>TRBJ1-1|TRBV28|few|NA
CASRLWSAEAFF
TGTGCCAGCAGACTGTGGTCGGCTGAAGCTTTCTTT
>TRBJ1-5|TRBV27|NA|NA
CASSLSGEAQPQHF
TGTGCCAGCAGTTTATCGGGGGAGGCTCAGCCCCAGCATTTT
>TRBJ2-5|TRBV6-2/TRBV6-3|NA|TRBD2
CASSRPSGSKETQYF
TGTGCCAGCAGTCGCCCTAGCGGGAGTAAAGAGACCCAGTACTTC
>TRBJ2-7|TRBV12-3/TRBV12-4|NA|NA
CASNFAGGTYEQYF
TGTGCCAGTAACTTCGCGGGCGGGACCTACGAGCAGTACTTC
>TRBJ2-7|TRBV14|NA|TRBD1
CASSQARPGQGAYEQYF
TGTGCCAGCAGCCAAGCCAGACCGGGACAGGGAGCCTACGAGCAGTACTTC
>TRBJ2-5|TRBV29-1|NA|TRBD2
CSVVPLLAGQETQYF
TGCAGCGTTGTGCCCCTCTTAGCGGGGCAGGAGACCCAGTACTTC
>TRBJ2-3|TRBV5-1|few|TRBD2
CASSLWTSGGALGDTQYF
TGCGCCAGCAGCTTGTGGACTAGCGGGGGAGCCCTAGGAGATACGCAGTATTTT
>TRBJ1-4|TRBV6-5|NA|NA
CASSYSRGPTEKLFF
TGTGCCAGCAGTTACTCGCGCGGTCCAACGGAAAAACTGTTTTTT
>TRBJ1-5|TRBV20-1|NA|NA
CSARWVGEHQPQHF
TGCAGTGCTAGGTGGGTAGGGGAACATCAGCCCCAGCATTTT
>TRBJ2-5|TRBV29-1|NA|TRBD1
CSVVIPTGGVRETQYF
TGCAGCGTGGTTATACCGACAGGGGGAGTTAGAGAGACCCAGTACTTC
>TRBJ1-5|TRBV9|NA|NA
CASSARGDYSNQPQHF
TGTGCCAGCAGCGCCCGGGGGGACTATAGCAATCAGCCCCAGCATTTT
>TRBJ1-1|TRBV27|NA|NA
CASSSRGGSTEAFF
TGTGCCAGCAGTTCGAGAGGGGGTAGCACTGAAGCTTTCTTT
>TRBJ2-1|TRBV27|NA|NA
CASTIKAVEGNEQFF
TGTGCCAGCACTATCAAAGCGGTGGAGGGCAATGAGCAGTTCTTC
>TRBJ2-3|TRBV6-5|NA|NA
CASSFSTSTDTQYF
TGTGCCAGCAGTTTCTCAACTAGCACAGATACGCAGTATTTT
>TRBJ1-6|TRBV7-9|few|NA
CASSPSGHSPLHF
TGTGCCAGCAGCCCCTCCGGCCATTCACCCCTCCACTTT
>TRBJ2-1|TRBV20-1|NA|NA
CSARDLTYNEQFF
TGCAGTGCTAGGGACTTAACTTACAATGAGCAGTTCTTC
>TRBJ2-5|TRBV20-1|NA|TRBD2
CSTVSGGTETQYF
TGCAGCACGGTTAGCGGGGGTACAGAGACCCAGTACTTC
>TRBJ2-7|TRBV28|NA|TRBD2
CASSTPSGSVYEQYF
TGTGCCAGCAGTACCCCTAGCGGGAGTGTGTACGAGCAGTACTTC
>TRBJ2-7|TRBV6-1|few|NA
CASSEEIGSSYEQYF
TGTGCCAGCAGTGAAGAAATAGGCAGCTCCTACGAGCAGTACTTC
>TRBJ1-5|TRBV12-3/TRBV12-4|few|NA
CASSFASNQPQHF
TGTGCCAGCAGTTTCGCTAGCAATCAGCCCCAGCATTTT
>TRBJ1-1|TRBV3-1|NA|TRBD1
CASSQDRDRLRAFF
TGTGCCAGCAGCCAAGACCGGGACAGGCTTCGCGCTTTCTTT
>TRBJ1-1|TRBV4-3|NA|NA
CASSQAFEGTEAFF
TGCGCCAGCAGCCAAGCATTTGAAGGGACTGAAGCTTTCTTT
>TRBJ1-5|TRBV10-3|few|NA
CAISAGGNQPQHF
TGTGCCATCAGTGCCGGGGGCAATCAGCCCCAGCATTTT
>TRBJ2-7|TRBV3-1|NA|NA
CASSSHGDSYEQYF
TGTGCCAGCAGCTCTCACGGAGACTCCTACGAGCAGTACTTC